The 28 T cell receptor beta chains given below trace back to one sample, sequenced in a study of response to subunit inactivated influenza vaccine listed by TCRdb under 2018. Library generation was performed with RT-PCR. These reads were obtained on an Illumina HiSeq 2500. Through fastp at Q25 and MiXCR, TCRdb rebuilt clones from the public reads, retaining in-frame beta chains. Here each entry gathers all rows of one CDR3 protein and keeps the most common genes and DNA. Present in this sample are just over 300,000 distinct CDR3 sequences, 22% of which were seen just once. 9% to 12% of the sample goes to the ten largest clones. Here the sequenced sample was PBMCs from blood, taken approximately 20 months after vaccination. All receptors come from a man aged 50 to 75 who received an inactivated influenza vaccine. Donor details come from another sample of the same person, matched by shared clones.

This sequence joins TRBV11-2 and TRBJ2-7; D unresolved. The V gene lost 6 bases and the J gene lost 1 base, with 13 bases spanning the gap. CDR1 is SGHAT and CDR2 is FQNNGV in the germline V gene. The CDR3 is made up of 14 amino acids. The CDR3 region has the DNA TGTGCCAGCAGTCGCGGCACCGAATCCTACGAGCAGTACTTC. Its translation: CASSRGTESYEQYF.

Regarding this clonotype: One base away lies a much larger clone, so this may be a sequencing read error. The chain combines TRBV20-1 with TRBJ1-1, with 7 bases matching TRBD1. V lost 6 bases and J lost 5; bases outside the gene matches: 9. This CDR3 comprises 13 residues. Germline V gene sequence: CDR1 DFQATT, CDR2 SNEGSKA (reference sequence). CDR3 coding DNA: TGCAGTGCGACAGGGACAGAGGGAACTGAAGCTTTCTTT. Protein: CSATGTEGTEAFF.

There are a few counts of this clonotype. The chain combines TRBV7-8 with TRBJ1-2, with TRBD1 matching 7 bases. Germline V gene sequence: CDR1 SGHVS, CDR2 FQNEAQ. The CDR3 sequence is 15 residues long. The junction had 6 bases not matched to a gene; V was cut back by 1 base and J by 4 bases. CDR3 loop: CASSLEARGSYGYTF. The CDR3 nucleotides read TGTGCCAGCAGCTTAGAGGCCAGGGGGTCCTATGGCTACACCTTC.

The chain employs TRBV7-2 and TRBJ2-1, with TRBD2 matching 9 bases. The CDR3 length is 14 residues. J gave up 6 bases and V 8 bases, and 8 bases lay outside the gene matches. Germline CDR1 is SGHTA and CDR2 is FQGNSA. CDR3 residues: CASRVAGVLNEQFF. In DNA, the CDR3 is TGTGCCAGCCGGGTAGCGGGGGTCCTCAATGAGCAGTTCTTC.

This clonotype was observed a handful of times. The chain recombines TRBV5-1 with TRBJ2-1, with D perhaps matching TRBD1 or TRBD2 (5 bases each). CDR1 is SGHRS and CDR2 is YFSETQ in the germline V gene. The CDR3 consists of 15 residues. V shed 5 bases and J shed 2 bases, with 14 bases lying between them. The CDR3 sequence: CASRKEGFPYNEQFF. CDR3 in DNA: TGCGCCAGCAGAAAAGAGGGGTTCCCCTACAATGAGCAGTTCTTC.

The chain has TRBV4-3 and TRBJ1-1; TRBD1 matches at 9 bases. CDR3 size: 16 residues. J lost 0 bases, V lost 4 bases, and 6 bases had no gene match. CDR1 and CDR2 from the germline V gene are LGHNA and YSLEER. CDR3 bases: TGCGCCAGCAGCCGAGGGACAGGGCCCATGAACACTGAAGCTTTCTTT. Translating gives CASSRGTGPMNTEAFF.

The rearrangement joins TRBV5-6 to TRBJ2-4; TRBD1 agrees at 7 bases. CDR3 length equals 16 residues. CDR1 is SGHDT and CDR2 is YYEEEE in the germline V gene. The V and J ends lost 1 base and 8 bases, in that order; junction bases with no gene match: 12. The CDR3 coding sequence is TGTGCCAGCAGCTTGAGTACAGGGGCCGCTCGTGACATTCAGTACTTC. Protein product: CASSLSTGAARDIQYF. The full variable domain, completed using reference TRBV5-6 and TRBJ2-4, is DAGVTQSPTHLIKTRGQQVTLRCSPKSGHDTVSWYQQALGQGPQFIFQYYEEEERQRGNFPDRFSGHQFPNYSSELNVNALLLGDSALYLCASSLSTGAARDIQYFGAGTRLSVL.

The rearrangement joins TRBV7-6 to TRBJ1-2; D not resolved. The germline gives CDR1 SGHVS, CDR2 FNYEAQ. The CDR3 has 17 amino acids. Deletions cut 9 bases from V and 2 bases from J, with 25 bases between. DNA for the CDR3: TGTGCCAGAAGCAATTCGGTCGGGTGGGAAACAAACTATGGCTACACCTTC. Its protein product is CARSNSVGWETNYGYTF.

This chain links TRBV4-3 with TRBJ1-5, with D unclear. The germline V gene has CDR1 LGHNA and CDR2 YSLEER. This CDR3 region has 14 residues. The V end was cut by 0 bases, the J end by 6 bases, with 9 bases between. The CDR3, as DNA: TGCGCCAGCAGCCAAGAGCTACGTACTCAGCCCCAGCATTTT. This translates into CASSQELRTQPQHF.

This clonotype turned up a few times. V and J are TRBV12-3 or TRBV12-4 and TRBJ1-6; D unresolved. The CDR3 is 13 amino acids. V lost 6 bases and J lost 10, with 13 bases in between. CDR3 loop: CASRSGPDSPLHF. The CDR3 DNA is TGTGCCAGCAGAAGCGGACCGGACTCACCCCTCCACTTT.

CDR3 DNA: TGTGCCAGTAGTCCGGGGGGGCTCTCGAACACCGGGGAGCTGTTTTTT. Protein sequence: CASSPGGLSNTGELFF. The rearrangement uses TRBV19 and TRBJ2-2, with 8 nucleotides matching TRBD2. Germline V gene data show CDR1 as LNHDA and CDR2 as SQIVND (reference sequence). This CDR3 comprises 16 residues. J was trimmed by 0 bases and V by 5 bases; bases with no gene match: 5.

This clonotype was seen just once. The CDR3 sequence: CASMRGTYEQYF. The CDR3 DNA reads as TGTGCCAGCATGCGGGGAACCTACGAGCAGTACTTC. This chain links TRBV28 with TRBJ2-7; a possible D gene is TRBD2 (6 bases). V was clipped by 7 bases and J by 2 bases, with 9 bases between them. The CDR3 is made up of 12 amino acids. Germline V CDR1 and CDR2: MDHEN, SYDVKM.

This clonotype was recorded at least ten times. The J gene is TRBJ1-1, the V gene TRBV6-1, with D possibly matching TRBD1 (6 bases). Germline values: CDR1 MNHNS, CDR2 SASEGT. V gave up 6 bases and J gave up 6 bases, with 14 bases separating them. The CDR3 contains 13 residues. The CDR3 nucleotides are TGTGCCAGCAGGCGGAACAGGGATTCTGAAGCTTTCTTT. It translates to CASRRNRDSEAFF.

The chain is built from TRBV4-1 and TRBJ2-5; D uncertain. The V gene lost 0 bases and the J gene lost 4 bases, with 9 bases spanning the gap. The germline V gene encodes CDR1 MGHRA and CDR2 YSYEKL. The CDR3 totals 14 residues. The CDR3 DNA is TGCGCCAGCAGCCAAGAGGAATACAGAGAGACCCAGTACTTC. This translates into CASSQEEYRETQYF.

The J gene is TRBJ2-5, the V gene TRBV5-1, with 8 bases lining up with TRBD2. CDR1 SGHRS and CDR2 YFSETQ come from the germline V gene. The junction had 12 bases not matched to a gene; V was cut back by 4 bases and J by 4 bases. The CDR3 sequence is 16 residues long. As DNA, the CDR3 is TGCGCCAGCAGCCCGCTGGCGGGGGGCGCGGGAGAGACCCAGTACTTC. Encoded protein: CASSPLAGGAGETQYF.

This clonotype was picked up many times. The chain carries TRBV6-1 and TRBJ1-1, with TRBD1 as a possible D gene (6 bases). V dropped 2 bases and J dropped 14 bases, with 9 bases sitting between them. Germline CDR1 is MNHNS and CDR2 is SASEGT. This CDR3 is 10 amino acids long. DNA of the CDR3: TGTGCCAGCAGTGAACGTGGGGGCTTCTTT. This gives the protein CASSERGGFF.

V and J are TRBV27 and TRBJ2-3; 15 bases align to TRBD2. CDR1 and CDR2 (germline): MNHEY, SMNVEV (reference sequence). The junction had 6 bases not matched to a gene; V was cut back by 3 bases and J by 5 bases. This CDR3 contains 17 residues. In DNA form, the CDR3 reads TGTGCCAGCAGTTTCCGAGGGACTAGCGGGAGGCGAGATACGCAGTATTTT. Translated: CASSFRGTSGRRDTQYF.

This clonotype was seen just once. The chain combines TRBV10-3 with TRBJ1-2; a weak D match, TRBD1 (5 bases). V lost 0 bases to trimming and J lost 4 bases, with 12 bases between them. The CDR3 extends over 15 amino acids. In germline, CDR1 is ENHRY, CDR2 SYGVKD. The CDR3 DNA sequence: TGTGCCATCAGTGAGTCGACTCAGGGTGGCTATGGCTACACCTTC. Its protein is CAISESTQGGYGYTF.

This clonotype has a handful of counts. This CDR3 reads CASRSRDTEAFF. DNA for the CDR3: TGTGCCAGCAGGTCCAGGGACACTGAAGCTTTCTTT. V is TRBV6-6 and J is TRBJ1-1; possibly TRBD1 for D (5 bases). Germline V gene sequence: CDR1 MNHNY, CDR2 SVGAGI (reference sequence). V was cut by 6 bases and J by 3 bases, with 8 bases left in between. This CDR3 is 12 amino acids long.

The chain combines TRBV7-9 with TRBJ1-6; TRBD1 might be the D (6 bases). Germline V gives CDR1 SEHNR, CDR2 FQNEAQ (reference sequence). Trimming cost V 3 bases and J 7 bases, with 10 bases left between them. The length of the CDR3 is 14 residues. The CDR3 DNA is TGTGCCAGCAGCTTGGACAGATTAAATTCACCCCTCCACTTT. This gives the protein CASSLDRLNSPLHF.

This clonotype was seen more than once but under ten times. The chain links TRBV15 to TRBJ2-1; D may be TRBD2 (6 bases). V dropped 0 bases and J dropped 0 bases, with 15 bases sitting between them. Germline loops: CDR1 LNHNV, CDR2 YYDKDF (reference sequence). This CDR3 contains 18 residues. Here the CDR3 reads CATSRDPLALISYNEQFF. CDR3 DNA sequence: TGTGCCACCAGCAGAGATCCGCTAGCGCTTATCTCCTACAATGAGCAGTTCTTC.

The chain is built from TRBV20-1 and TRBJ2-3; D ambiguous. Germline V CDR1 and CDR2: DFQATT, SNEGSKA (reference sequence). CDR3 length: 13 residues. V lost 2 bases and J lost 6, with 12 bases in between. The CDR3 nucleotides are TGCAGTGCTAGATCTTTCCAGACGGATACGCAGTATTTT. Its protein is CSARSFQTDTQYF.

The genes are TRBV28 and TRBJ1-1, with unresolved D. This CDR3 is 14 amino acids long. Trimming removed 2 bases from V and 1 base from J, with 8 bases in between. Germline V gives CDR1 MDHEN, CDR2 SYDVKM. CDR3 protein: CASSLRPSNTEAFF. The CDR3 nucleotides read TGTGCCAGCAGTTTACGCCCGTCGAACACTGAAGCTTTCTTT.

There are a few counts of this clonotype. The rearrangement joins TRBV28 to TRBJ2-7, with TRBD2 as a possible D gene (5 bases). V lost 7 bases and J 2 bases, leaving 9 bases between the germline ends. This CDR3 is 12 amino acids long. The germline V gene has CDR1 MDHEN and CDR2 SYDVKM. CDR3 sequence reads: CASNFGTYEQYF. As DNA, the CDR3 is TGTGCCAGCAACTTCGGGACCTACGAGCAGTACTTC.

The CDR3 DNA reads as TGTGCCAGCAGTCCAGGGGGAATAAGCAATCAGCCCCAGCATTTT. This codes for CASSPGGISNQPQHF. This chain links TRBV12-3 or TRBV12-4 with TRBJ1-5; 7 bases are a match to TRBD1. The CDR3 has 15 amino acids. V trimming: 5 bases; J trimming: 1 base; junction bases outside the gene matches: 5.

Only a few counts were recorded for this clonotype. The rearrangement links TRBV10-1 to TRBJ1-5; D is possibly TRBD1 (6 bases). Germline V gene data show CDR1 as WNHNN and CDR2 as SYGVQD (reference sequence). V was shortened by 5 bases and J by 2 bases, with 16 bases between the two germline ends. CDR3 length equals 16 residues. The CDR3 protein is CASSSTGPVGNQPQHF. The DNA for the CDR3 is TGCGCCAGCAGTTCAACAGGGCCGGTCGGCAATCAGCCCCAGCATTTT.

This clonotype has more than one count but fewer than ten. This chain uses TRBV11-2 with TRBJ1-3, with no clear D. Germline V gives CDR1 SGHAT, CDR2 FQNNGV. CDR3 size: 17 residues. V gave up 0 bases and J gave up 0 bases, with 12 bases separating them. CDR3 DNA sequence: TGTGCCAGCAGCTTAGATAGGGTCACCTCCTCTGGAAACACCATATATTTT. Its protein is CASSLDRVTSSGNTIYF. Looking up the rest from reference TRBV11-2 and TRBJ1-3 gives the full variable domain: EAGVAQSPRYKIIEKRQSVAFWCNPISGHATLYWYQQILGQGPKLLIQFQNNGVVDDSQLPKDRFSAERLKGVDSTLKIQPAKLEDSAVYLCASSLDRVTSSGNTIYFGEGSWLTVV.

This clonotype was observed a few times. CDR3 coding DNA: TGTGCCAGCACCTGGACAGCTAGCTCCTACGAGCAGTACTTC. It is translated as CASTWTASSYEQYF. J is TRBJ2-7 and V is TRBV6-1; tentatively, D is TRBD1 (6 bases). The V gene's germline CDR1 is MNHNS and CDR2 SASEGT. This CDR3 is built from 14 residues. V lost 7 bases, J lost 0 bases, and 13 bases lay in between.